The 17 T cell receptor beta chains below all came from one sample that was sequenced in a study of beta chain features in type 1 diabetes. The whole isolated RNA underwent reverse transcription, so sequencing captured expressed TCRB transcripts. Clones were sequenced by immunoSEQ multiplex PCR, and TCRdb holds only the in-frame ones, with some missing. The sample lists hundreds of thousands of clones, about 15% occurring once. The sample was naive CD4+ T cells from blood. The source of these receptors is a man aged 25-40 years in good health.

This clone has a handful of counts. The chain employs TRBV6-5 and TRBJ2-1, with 8 bases that match TRBD2. The CDR3 sequence is 13 residues long. V trimming: 6 bases; J trimming: 5 bases; junction bases outside the gene matches: 3. Germline V lookup: CDR1 MNHEY, CDR2 SVGAGI. This chain's CDR3 is CASRRGVNNEQFF. CDR3 bases: TGTGCCAGCAGGCGGGGGGTGAACAATGAGCAGTTCTTC.

This clone was found a few times. The gene calls are TRBV25-1 and TRBJ1-3, with a weak D call TRBD1 (5 bases). The ends were cut back, 7 bases at V and 1 base at J, with 11 bases in the middle. The germline V gene has CDR1 MGHDK and CDR2 SYGVNS. The CDR3 spans 14 residues. CDR3 DNA sequence: TGTGCCAGCACCTATAGGGGATCTGGAAACACCATATATTTT. Translated: CASTYRGSGNTIYF. The entire variable domain, with the rest obtained from reference TRBV25-1 and TRBJ1-3, is as follows: EADIYQTPRYLVIGTGKKITLECSQTMGHDKMYWYQQDPGMELHLIHYSYGVNSTEKGDLSSESTVSRIRTEHFPLTLESARPSHTSQYLCASTYRGSGNTIYFGEGSWLTVV.

This clone has just a few counts. The chain uses TRBV5-1 and TRBJ2-5, with TRBD1 matching over 8 bases. Germline assignment: CDR1 SGHRS and CDR2 YFSETQ. V was pared by 4 bases and J by 4 bases, with 12 bases of the junction left unmatched. The CDR3 contains 16 residues. CDR3 in DNA: TGCGCCAGCAGCACGGGACAGGCCGTCGTACGAGAGACCCAGTACTTC. Protein: CASSTGQAVVRETQYF.

Only a few counts were recorded for this clone. This sequence joins TRBV29-1 and TRBJ2-1, with 8 bases that match TRBD2. J lost 7 bases, V lost 5 bases, and 13 bases had no gene match. The CDR3 spans 15 residues. Germline CDR1 reads SQVTM; CDR2 reads ANQGSEA. This chain's CDR3 is CSVNLAGKGNNEQFF. The CDR3 nucleotides are TGCAGCGTTAATTTAGCGGGAAAGGGAAATAATGAGCAGTTCTTC.

In this sample, this clone turned up a few times. The chain links TRBV29-1 to TRBJ2-5; tentatively, D is TRBD2 (5 bases). The germline V gene encodes CDR1 SQVTM and CDR2 ANQGSEA. The CDR3 loop spans 13 amino acids. Trimming took off 7 bases at V and 5 bases at J, with 17 bases between the two ends. The CDR3 region is CSALPGVGETQYF. In nucleotides, the CDR3 is TGCAGCGCGCTCCCCGGGGTAGGGGAGACCCAGTACTTC.

The rearrangement uses TRBV7-9 and TRBJ1-2; weak D call: TRBD1 (5 bases). Trimming cost V 5 bases and J 7 bases, with 14 bases left between them. The germline V gene encodes CDR1 SEHNR and CDR2 FQNEAQ (reference sequence). The CDR3 spans 13 residues. As DNA, the CDR3 is TGTGCCAGCAGCCTCAGGGCCTCGGGTGGCTACACCTTC. Translation: CASSLRASGGYTF.

The J gene is TRBJ2-1, the V gene TRBV7-3; tentative D call: TRBD2 (5 bases). Deletions cut 4 bases from V and 13 bases from J, with 17 bases between. This CDR3 is built from 13 residues. In germline, CDR1 is SGHTA, CDR2 FQGTGA. CDR3 DNA sequence: TGTGCCAGCAGCTCAAACCCCGGGAAGCCACAGTTCTTC. Encoded protein: CASSSNPGKPQFF.

The J gene is TRBJ1-2, the V gene TRBV9, with unresolved D. Germline V CDR1 and CDR2: SGDLS, YYNGEE. V was clipped by 4 bases and J by 3 bases, with 13 bases between them. The CDR3 loop spans 14 amino acids. Here the CDR3 reads CASSPGPGDYGYTF. For the CDR3, the DNA is TGTGCCAGCAGCCCCGGGCCTGGGGACTATGGCTACACCTTC.

The chain links TRBV10-3 to TRBJ2-5; TRBD2 aligns across 11 bases. The germline gives CDR1 ENHRY, CDR2 SYGVKD. The CDR3 is made up of 20 amino acids. After removal of 3 bases from V and 2 bases from J, the junction contained 17 bases not matched to a gene. The CDR3 DNA reads TGTGCCATCAGTGAAGTTCCGGGTCGCGGGCTAGCGGGGGGTCAAGAGACCCAGTACTTC. This encodes CAISEVPGRGLAGGQETQYF.

V and J are TRBV5-4 and TRBJ2-6, with TRBD1 matching over 8 bases. Germline CDR1 SGHNT, CDR2 YYREEE (reference sequence). The CDR3 consists of 17 residues. Losses at the gene ends were 4 bases for V and 1 base for J; bases not matched to a gene: 7. CDR3 protein: CASSPGQAKSGANVLTF. As DNA, the CDR3 is TGTGCCAGCAGCCCGGGACAGGCCAAATCTGGGGCCAACGTCCTGACTTTC.

This clone has only a few counts. The genes are TRBV6-6 and TRBJ2-5, with D perhaps matching TRBD1 or TRBD2 (5 bases each). The CDR3 contains 16 residues. Germline CDR1 reads MNHNY; CDR2 reads SVGAGI (reference sequence). V lost 0 bases to trimming and J lost 5 bases, with 16 bases between them. Written as DNA, the CDR3 is TGTGCCAGCAGTTACTCCATTGGGGGTTCATCGGAGACCCAGTACTTC. Its translation is CASSYSIGGSSETQYF.

The genes are TRBV25-1 and TRBJ2-2; D uncertain. CDR1 is MGHDK and CDR2 is SYGVNS in the germline V gene. Trimming took off 5 bases at V and 3 bases at J, with 13 bases between the two ends. The CDR3 contains 15 residues. The CDR3 DNA sequence: TGTGCCAGCAGTTCGCTAGGTGGGCACACCGGGGAGCTGTTTTTT. Protein: CASSSLGGHTGELFF.

The chain links TRBV19 to TRBJ2-3; 10 bases align to TRBD1. This CDR3 has 14 amino acids. Trimming removed 5 bases from V and 4 bases from J; junction bases left unmatched: 3. The germline V gene has CDR1 LNHDA and CDR2 SQIVND (reference sequence). The CDR3 reads CASSGGTGADTQYF. CDR3 in DNA: TGTGCCAGTAGTGGCGGGACAGGGGCAGATACGCAGTATTTT.

The chain couples TRBV9 to TRBJ2-7; D might be TRBD1 or TRBD2, each matching 5 bases. Germline CDR1 and CDR2: SGDLS and YYNGEE. The CDR3 has 14 residues. V lost 4 bases and J lost 3, with 14 bases in between. In DNA, the CDR3 is TGTGCCAGCAGCCCTGCAGGGAGAGGCTACGAGCAGTACTTC. Its protein product is CASSPAGRGYEQYF.

This clone has a handful of counts. V usage is TRBV10-3 and J usage is TRBJ1-1; D is unclear. The CDR3 extends over 14 amino acids. V was pared by 3 bases and J by 0 bases, with 8 bases between. Germline V gene data show CDR1 as ENHRY and CDR2 as SYGVKD. CDR3 sequence: CAISDRALNTEAFF. CDR3 coding DNA: TGTGCCATCAGTGATCGGGCTTTGAACACTGAAGCTTTCTTT.

This clone has more than one count but fewer than ten. The chain carries TRBV11-2 and TRBJ2-7, with a possible D match to TRBD2 (6 bases). Germline-derived CDR1 and CDR2 are SGHAT and FQNNGV. Trimming left V 0 bases short and J 0 bases short, with 9 bases between. The CDR3 contains 15 residues. CDR3 nucleotide sequence: TGTGCCAGCAGCTTAGATTCGGGACTCTCCTACGAGCAGTACTTC. Encoded protein: CASSLDSGLSYEQYF.

This clone turned up a few times. The chain carries TRBV5-1 and TRBJ2-5; 8 nucleotides agree with TRBD1. Germline CDR1 SGHRS, CDR2 YFSETQ. V was clipped by 6 bases and J by 4 bases; unmatched bases: 11. This CDR3 is built from 15 residues. CDR3 bases: TGCGCCAGCACCCAGGACAGGGCTGGAGCAGAGACCCAGTACTTC. Its translation is CASTQDRAGAETQYF.